The source of this TCR beta chain is a study of tumor and adjacent non-tumor tissue in lung cancer. Study overall: The patients, 10 to 11 men and several women, were roughly 30 to 76 with stage I to III disease. Study-wide results and caveats: Compared with tumor, normal lung showed significantly lower TCR diversity.

To note about this clonotype: Its antigen is not known. A read error may produce the germline difference seen at one junction end.

A modified ARM-PCR protocol with three rounds of nested PCR amplified TCRbeta. TCRdb re-derived calls from the multiplex PCR reads in MiXCR, one entry per CDR3 protein. This sample has more than 95,000 distinct CDR3 sequences; roughly 64% occur once, and the top ten carry 9.5% to 15%. The CDR3 contains 14 residues. Germline CDR1 is DFQATT and CDR2 is SNEGSKA (reference sequence). RNA was extracted from bulk tissue without any cell sorting. This TCR was sampled from a man under 40 with non-small cell lung cancer. The sample consisted of lung tumor tissue. The gene calls are TRBV20-1 and TRBJ2-3, with D tentatively TRBD2 (5 bases). As DNA, the CDR3 is TGCAGTACATCGAATCGTAGCGCCACAGATACGCGGTATTTT. This sequence encodes CSTSNRSATDTRYF.